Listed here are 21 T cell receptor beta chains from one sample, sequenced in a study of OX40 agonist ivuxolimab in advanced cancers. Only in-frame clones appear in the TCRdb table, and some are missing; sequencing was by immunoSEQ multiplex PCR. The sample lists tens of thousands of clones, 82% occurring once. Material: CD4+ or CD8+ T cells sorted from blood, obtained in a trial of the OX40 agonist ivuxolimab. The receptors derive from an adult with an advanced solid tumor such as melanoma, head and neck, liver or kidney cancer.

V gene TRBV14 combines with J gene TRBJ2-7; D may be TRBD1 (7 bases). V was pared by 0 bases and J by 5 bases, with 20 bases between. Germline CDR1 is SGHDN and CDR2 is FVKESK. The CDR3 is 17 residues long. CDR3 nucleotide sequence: TGTGCCAGCAGCCAAGATACTGGGGGGACAGTCGGTCACGAGCAGTACTTC. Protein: CASSQDTGGTVGHEQYF.

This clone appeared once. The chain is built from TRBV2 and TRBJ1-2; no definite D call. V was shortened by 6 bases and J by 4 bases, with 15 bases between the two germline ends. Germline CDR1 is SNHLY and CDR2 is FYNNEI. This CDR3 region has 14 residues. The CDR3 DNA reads TGTGCCAGCAGCTCCCAAGGGAATGTCTATGGCTACACCTTC. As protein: CASSSQGNVYGYTF. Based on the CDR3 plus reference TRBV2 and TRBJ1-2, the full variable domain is EPEVTQTPSHQVTQMGQEVILRCVPISNHLYFYWYRQILGQKVEFLVSFYNNEISEKSEIFDDQFSVERPDGSNFTLKIRSTKLEDSAMYFCASSSQGNVYGYTFGSGTRLTVV.

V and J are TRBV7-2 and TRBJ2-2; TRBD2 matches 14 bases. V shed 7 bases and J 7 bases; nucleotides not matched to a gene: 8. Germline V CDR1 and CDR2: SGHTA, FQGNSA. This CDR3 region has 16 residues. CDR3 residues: CASNPGLAGAHGELFF. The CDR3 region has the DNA TGTGCCAGCAACCCGGGACTAGCGGGAGCTCACGGGGAGCTGTTTTTT.

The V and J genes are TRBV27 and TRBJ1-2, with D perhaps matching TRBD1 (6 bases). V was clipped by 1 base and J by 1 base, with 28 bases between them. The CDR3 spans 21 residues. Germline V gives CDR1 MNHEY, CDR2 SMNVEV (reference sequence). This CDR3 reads CASSLYRGGKSAQGYNYGYTF. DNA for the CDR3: TGTGCCAGCAGTTTATACCGGGGAGGGAAAAGTGCGCAGGGGTATAACTATGGCTACACCTTC.

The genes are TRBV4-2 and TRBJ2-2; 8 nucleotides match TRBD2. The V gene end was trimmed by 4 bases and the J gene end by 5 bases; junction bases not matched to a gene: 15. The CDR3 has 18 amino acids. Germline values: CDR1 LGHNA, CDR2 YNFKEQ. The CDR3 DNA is TGTGCCAGCAGCCTCCAAAGGGCGGGGGGTGTTGGTACCGGGGAGCTGTTTTTT. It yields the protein CASSLQRAGGVGTGELFF.

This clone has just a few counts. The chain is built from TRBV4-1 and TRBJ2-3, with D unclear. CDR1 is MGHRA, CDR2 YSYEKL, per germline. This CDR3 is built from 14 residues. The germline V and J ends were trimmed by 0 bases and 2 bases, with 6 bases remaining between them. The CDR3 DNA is TGCGCCAGCAGCCAAGACCGAAACACAGATACGCAGTATTTT. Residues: CASSQDRNTDTQYF.

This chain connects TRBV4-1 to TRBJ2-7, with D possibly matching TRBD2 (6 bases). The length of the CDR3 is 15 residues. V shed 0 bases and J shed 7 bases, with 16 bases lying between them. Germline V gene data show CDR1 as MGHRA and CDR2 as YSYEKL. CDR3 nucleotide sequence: TGCGCCAGCAGCCAAGATGGGTACACGGGGGTTGAGCAGTACTTC. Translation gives CASSQDGYTGVEQYF.

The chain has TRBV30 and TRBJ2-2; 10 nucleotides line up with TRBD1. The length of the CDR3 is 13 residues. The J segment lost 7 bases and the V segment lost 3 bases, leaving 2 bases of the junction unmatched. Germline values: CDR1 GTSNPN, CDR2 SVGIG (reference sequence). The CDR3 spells CAWRGQGYGELFF. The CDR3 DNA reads TGTGCCTGGAGGGGACAGGGGTACGGGGAGCTGTTTTTT.

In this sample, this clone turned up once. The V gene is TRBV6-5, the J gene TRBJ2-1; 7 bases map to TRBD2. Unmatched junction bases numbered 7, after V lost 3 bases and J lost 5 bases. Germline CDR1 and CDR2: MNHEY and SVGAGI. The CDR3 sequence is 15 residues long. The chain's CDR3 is CASSYGRGRDNEQFF. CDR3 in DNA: TGTGCCAGCAGTTATGGGCGGGGGAGAGACAATGAGCAGTTCTTC.

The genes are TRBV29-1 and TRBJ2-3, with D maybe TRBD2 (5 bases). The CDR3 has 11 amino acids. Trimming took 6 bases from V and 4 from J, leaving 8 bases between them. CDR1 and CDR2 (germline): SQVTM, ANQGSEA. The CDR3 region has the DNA TGCAGCGTCGGGGAGCCAGATACGCAGTATTTT. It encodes CSVGEPDTQYF.

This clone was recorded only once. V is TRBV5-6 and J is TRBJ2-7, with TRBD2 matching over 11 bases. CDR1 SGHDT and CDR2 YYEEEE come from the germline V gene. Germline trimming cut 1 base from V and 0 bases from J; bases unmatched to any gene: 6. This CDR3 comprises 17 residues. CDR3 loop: CASSLYRLAGTSYEQYF. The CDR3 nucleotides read TGTGCCAGCAGCTTGTATAGACTAGCGGGGACCTCCTACGAGCAGTACTTC.

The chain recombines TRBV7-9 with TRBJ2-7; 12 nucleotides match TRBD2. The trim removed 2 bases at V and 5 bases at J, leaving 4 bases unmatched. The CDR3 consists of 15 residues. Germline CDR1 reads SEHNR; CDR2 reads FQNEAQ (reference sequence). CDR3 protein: CASSLTTSGSHEQYF. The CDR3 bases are TGTGCCAGCAGCTTAACGACTAGCGGGAGTCACGAGCAGTACTTC.

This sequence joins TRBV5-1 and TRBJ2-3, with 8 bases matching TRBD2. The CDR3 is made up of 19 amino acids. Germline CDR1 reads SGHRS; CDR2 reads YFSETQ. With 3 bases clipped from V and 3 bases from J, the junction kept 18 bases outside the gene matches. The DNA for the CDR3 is TGCGCCAGCAGCTCCGGTTCCCCGGGGGGGCCGAGGGGGACAGATACGCAGTATTTT. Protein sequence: CASSSGSPGGPRGTDTQYF.

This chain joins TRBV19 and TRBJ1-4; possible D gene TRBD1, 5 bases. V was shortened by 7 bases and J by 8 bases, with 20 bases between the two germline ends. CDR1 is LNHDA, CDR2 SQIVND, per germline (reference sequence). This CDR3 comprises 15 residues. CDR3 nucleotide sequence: TGTGCCAGTATGGGCTTCGGGGACGGCGGCGAAAAACTGTTTTTT. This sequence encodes CASMGFGDGGEKLFF.

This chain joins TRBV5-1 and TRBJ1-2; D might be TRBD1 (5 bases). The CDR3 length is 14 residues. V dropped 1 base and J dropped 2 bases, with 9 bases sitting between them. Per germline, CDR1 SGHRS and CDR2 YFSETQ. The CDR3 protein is CASSLTRDNYGYTF. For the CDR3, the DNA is TGCGCCAGCAGCTTGACTCGGGACAACTATGGCTACACCTTC.

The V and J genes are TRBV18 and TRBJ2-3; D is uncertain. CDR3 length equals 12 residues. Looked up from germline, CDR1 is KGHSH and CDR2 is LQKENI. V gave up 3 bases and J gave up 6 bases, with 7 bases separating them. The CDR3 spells CASSPLSDTQYF. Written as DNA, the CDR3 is TGTGCCAGCTCACCTCTCTCGGATACGCAGTATTTT.

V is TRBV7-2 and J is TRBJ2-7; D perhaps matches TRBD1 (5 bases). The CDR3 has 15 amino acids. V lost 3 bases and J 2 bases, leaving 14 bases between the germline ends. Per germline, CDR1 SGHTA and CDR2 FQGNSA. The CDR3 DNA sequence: TGTGCCAGCAGCTTCACAAAGGGGTCGGCCTACGAGCAGTACTTC. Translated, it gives CASSFTKGSAYEQYF.

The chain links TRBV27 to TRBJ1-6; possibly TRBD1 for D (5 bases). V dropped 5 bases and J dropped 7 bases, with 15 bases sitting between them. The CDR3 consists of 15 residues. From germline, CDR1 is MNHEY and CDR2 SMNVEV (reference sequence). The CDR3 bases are TGTGCCAGCAGTGGGATCAGGGAGAGAAATTCACCCCTCCACTTT. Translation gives CASSGIRERNSPLHF.

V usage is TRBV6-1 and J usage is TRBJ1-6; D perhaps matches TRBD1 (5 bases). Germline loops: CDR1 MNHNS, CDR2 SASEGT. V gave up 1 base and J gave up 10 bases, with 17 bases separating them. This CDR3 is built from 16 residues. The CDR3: CASSEVVSVTGSPLHF. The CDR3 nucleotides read TGTGCCAGCAGTGAAGTCGTCAGCGTAACAGGCTCACCCCTCCACTTT.

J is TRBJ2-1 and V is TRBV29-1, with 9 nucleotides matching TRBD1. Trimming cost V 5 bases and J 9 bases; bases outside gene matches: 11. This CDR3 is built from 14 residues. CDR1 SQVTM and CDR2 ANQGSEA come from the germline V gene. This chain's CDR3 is CSVTWTGAPSEQFF. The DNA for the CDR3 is TGCAGCGTTACATGGACAGGGGCCCCCAGTGAGCAGTTCTTC.

The CDR3 DNA reads TGCCCCGTTCTCTGGGTTAACTATGGCTACACCTTC. Protein product: CPVLWVNYGYTF. The rearrangement links TRBV29-1 to TRBJ1-2; D not certain. This CDR3 has 12 amino acids. Germline V gives CDR1 SQVTM, CDR2 ANQGSEA.